The present entry profiles one T cell receptor beta chain with its context. Its binding antigen is unknown. Sequencing relied on a NextSeq 550. The Human TCR Profiling Kit (MiLaboratory) was used to make UMI-labeled 5' RACE TRB cDNA libraries. cDNA synthesis used the entire amount of extracted RNA, and PCR amplification then used the entire amount of cDNA produced. Libraries were prepared in parallel with an identical number of PCR cycles. The source study handled its data this way. About 53,000 +/- 10,000 unique UMI-labeled TRB cDNA molecules per library were extracted with MIGEC and MiXCR, with at least two reads per UMI required. On average, about 40,000 +/- 10,000 functional in-frame TRB CDR3 nucleotide clonotypes lacking stop codons were found per library. After downsampling to 5000 UMI-labeled TRB molecules per sample, diversity metrics such as normalized Shannon-Wiener and Chao1 were calculated in VDJtools. For the central five CDR3 residues, VDJtools calculated physicochemical properties weighted by clonotype size, namely interaction energy, strength, volume and Kidera factor 4. With the reads reprocessed by TCRdb, a single entry stands for each CDR3 protein sequence and no DNA is reported. TCRdb's processing, not the authors' own work, is the source of the V and J calls. The sample table gives 6,000 to 8,500 distinct CDR3 sequences. 1.5% to 2% of the sample comes from the top ten.

The data stem from a study of CXCR3-negative and CXCR3-positive naive CD8 T cells (dated by TCRdb to between 2018 and 2021). Turning to the overall study: In total, about 130 million TRB reads were obtained, which works out to roughly 1.5 +/- 0.3 million reads per library. Diversity and physicochemical repertoire analyses were performed on about a dozen donors pooled from two independent experiments. For the TRBV-TRBJ cluster analysis, the naive subsets came from roughly 5 donors, while the memory cells came from 3 donors. The study at large found these results: Both naive subsets had comparably high repertoire diversity, while memory CD8+ T cells had much lower repertoire diversity. Because surface CD5, which has been linked to self-reactivity in mice, was comparable between naive subsets, TCR interaction strength was also inferred from TRB CDR3 physicochemical properties. TRB CDR3s from CXCR3-positive naive cells showed higher hydrophobicity (lower Kidera factor 4), lower energy, and higher strength and volume indices than CXCR3-negative naive cells. Within the same donor, TRBV-TRBJ usage looked similar between naive CXCR3-negative and CXCR3-positive cells, but memory cells had distinct patterns. Freshly isolated PBMCs were used for most assays because CXCR3 expression went down partially after cryopreservation.

CDR1 and CDR2 are read off the germline V gene (reference sequence) as DFQATT and SNEGSKA. The CDR3 runs 13 amino acids, cysteine and phenylalanine included. DNA is not recorded here. Each CD8+ T cell subset was flow-sorted in triplicate, with roughly 330,000 cells per subset placed directly into RLT lysis buffer. To keep memory contaminants out, a stringent definition of naive CD8+ T cells was applied: CD45RO-CCR7+CD27+CD95-. Standard density gradient centrifugation was used to isolate peripheral blood mononuclear cells from buffy coats. A FACSAria III was used to flow-sort naive CD8+ T cells into CXCR3-negative and CXCR3-positive populations. Total RNA was extracted from sorted cells with an RNeasy Mini Kit.

The V and J segments used are TRBV20-1 and TRBJ1-1. Source material: naive CXCR3- CD8+ T cells from blood. The sample's cell subset or site label, decoded: CD45RO-CCR7+CD27+CD95- naive CD8+ T cells lacking CXCR3 (TNR3-). The sequence derives from a human donor in good health. Some clones in this sample may be carry-over from other donors' samples. The CDR3 reads as follows: CSATPRVNTEAFF.